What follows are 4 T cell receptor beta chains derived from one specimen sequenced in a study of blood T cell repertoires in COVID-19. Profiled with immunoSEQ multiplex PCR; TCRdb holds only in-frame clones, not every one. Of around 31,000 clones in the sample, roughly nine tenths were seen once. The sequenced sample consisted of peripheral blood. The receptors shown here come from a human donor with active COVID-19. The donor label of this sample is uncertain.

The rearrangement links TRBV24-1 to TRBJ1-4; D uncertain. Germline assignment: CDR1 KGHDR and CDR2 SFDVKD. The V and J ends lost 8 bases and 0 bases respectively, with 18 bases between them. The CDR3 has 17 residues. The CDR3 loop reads CATTGGRPYATNEKLFF. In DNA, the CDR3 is TGTGCCACCACCGGTGGGAGACCCTATGCAACTAATGAAAAACTGTTTTTT.

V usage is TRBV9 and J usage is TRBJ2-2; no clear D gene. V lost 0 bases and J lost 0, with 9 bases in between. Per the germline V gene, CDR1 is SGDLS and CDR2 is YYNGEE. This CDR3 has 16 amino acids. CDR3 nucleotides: TGTGCCAGCAGCGTAGTCATAAGCCCGAACACCGGGGAGCTGTTTTTT. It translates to CASSVVISPNTGELFF.

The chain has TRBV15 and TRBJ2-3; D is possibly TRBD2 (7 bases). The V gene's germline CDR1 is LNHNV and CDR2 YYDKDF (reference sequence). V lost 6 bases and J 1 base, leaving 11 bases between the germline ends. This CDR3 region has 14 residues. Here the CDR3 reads CATSSGGRTDTQYF. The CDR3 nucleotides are TGTGCCACCAGTTCGGGGGGCCGCACAGATACGCAGTATTTT. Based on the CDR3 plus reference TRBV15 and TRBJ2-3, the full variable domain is DAMVIQNPRYQVTQFGKPVTLSCSQTLNHNVMYWYQQKSSQAPKLLFHYYDKDFNNEADTPDNFQSRRPNTSFCFLDIRSPGLGDTAMYLCATSSGGRTDTQYFGPGTRLTVL.

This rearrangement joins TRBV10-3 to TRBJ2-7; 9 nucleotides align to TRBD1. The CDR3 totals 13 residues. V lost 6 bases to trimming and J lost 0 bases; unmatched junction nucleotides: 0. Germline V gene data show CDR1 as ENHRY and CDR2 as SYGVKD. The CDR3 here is CAIRGQGSYEQYF. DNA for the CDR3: TGTGCCATCAGGGGACAGGGCTCCTACGAGCAGTACTTC.